This TCR beta chain originates from a study of regulatory T cells in long-lasting Graves disease listed by TCRdb under 2021. Notes on the research overall: Persistent Graves' disease was defined as antithyroid drug treatment for over 5 years with persistently positive TSH receptor autoantibodies. In the clinical cohort, patients with persistent Graves' disease had used antithyroid drugs for an average of roughly 10 years. A total of around 35 samples were covered by TCR sequencing, comprising roughly 13 persistent and around 20 newly diagnosed Graves' disease patients. Persistent Graves' disease patients were compared with newly diagnosed Graves' disease patients by peripheral blood TCR sequencing and RNA sequencing. The study was registered as a clinical trial and conducted in China. What the authors observed across the whole study: The study examined only peripheral blood because the primary lesion, thyroid tissue, could not be accessed. Persistent disease showed preferential use of TRBV28, TRBJ1-2 and TRBJ2-5, whereas newly diagnosed disease favored TRBV20-1 and TRBJ2-1. The authors acknowledged the small sample size as a limitation that may reduce accuracy. Lower TCR Shannon entropy and fewer highly expanded clones were observed in persistent Graves' disease patients than in newly diagnosed patients, which suggested clonal expansion. Only the TCR beta chain was sequenced and analyzed. More public clonotypes were shared among persistent patients (around 2,600) than among newly diagnosed patients (966).

Libraries were made using multiplex PCR. The data were produced on an Illumina HiSeq 4000. iRepertoire HTBI primers and Arm-PCR amplification of CDR3 regions were used to construct TCR beta libraries. Gel purification was performed on PCR products prior to sequencing. On the authors' methods: Gene usage analysis of CDR3 amino acid clonotypes relied on the approximately 62 TRBV and about 15 TRBJ segments identified across samples. COPE and FqMerger were used to merge filtered high-quality paired reads into contigs. BLAST was used to align contigs to the IMGT TRBV, TRBD and TRBJ reference genes, and CDR3 was defined following IMGT. Clonotypes above 0.1% frequency were classified as highly expanded clones. Repertoire diversity was measured by Shannon entropy, and V-J evenness by the Gini coefficient. Clonotypes shared by more than one individual were considered public. TCRdb itself trimmed the public reads at Q25 with fastp, ran MiXCR and retained productive beta chains. CDR3 protein sequences are deduplicated, and each keeps its most common genes and DNA. The V and J calls, along with clone size, are taken from TCRdb and not from the paper's own processing. The sample table holds about 470,000 distinct CDR3 sequences, of which about a fifth were seen once. The ten largest account for around 7% of the sample.

This sample's time point label indicates: persistent/refractory GD, antithyroid drugs over 5 years with positive TRAb. For both TCR sequencing and RNA sequencing, RNA was extracted from PBMCs using TRIzol. Graves' disease was diagnosed according to American Thyroid Association guidelines. Patients for the study were recruited at an endocrinology department in Xi'an, China. From each patient, around 9 milliliters of peripheral blood was collected into an EDTA anticoagulant tube. Ficoll Paque Plus density gradient separation was used to isolate PBMCs, and no further T cell sorting was performed. An Agilent 2100 Bioanalyzer and agarose gel were used to check RNA quality, while a NanoDrop 2000 measured RNA concentration. V is pared back by 5 bases and J by 1 base, with 8 bases lying between the germline termini. The germline V gene encodes CDR1 KGHDR and CDR2 SFDVKD. From the cysteine through the phenylalanine, the CDR3 covers 13 amino acids. Only CDR3 DNA is held: 39 bases, read in frame from base 1.

This clonotype was picked up many times. Which antigen it targets is not known. Base qualities are not at hand, and no much larger clone is one base apart. The clonotype comes from a female donor with Graves disease. The specimen was peripheral blood mononuclear cells (PBMCs), collected when the disease was refractory, from a patient treated with antithyroid drugs. The sequence links TRBV24-1 to TRBJ2-7, with a weak D call of TRBD2 (6 bases match). The encoded CDR3 is CATSGRGSYEQYF. Here is the DNA: TGTGCCACCAGTGGTCGGGGGTCCTACGAGCAGTACTTC.